Described below is a single TCR beta chain sequence and its context. These data come from a study of blood T cell repertoires in COVID-19. On the study more broadly: Collection of acute and convalescent COVID-19 samples took place in the United States, Italy and Spain.

Libraries were prepared by immunoSEQ multiplex PCR; TCRdb keeps only in-frame clonotypes and omits some of them. Of some 200,000 clones in the sample, 88% were seen once. This CDR3 is built from 15 residues. Deletions cut 4 bases from V and 2 bases from J, with 16 bases between. Germline CDR1 is SGHRS and CDR2 is YFSETQ. Recruits, aged roughly 18 to 89 years, lived in some 25 US areas. This TCR was recovered from a woman in her twenties or thirties who had recovered from COVID-19. Sequenced material: PBMCs or T cells enriched from blood (not recorded which). V and J are TRBV5-1 and TRBJ2-7; TRBD2 is a possible D gene (6 bases). The CDR3 region has the DNA TGCGCCAGCAGCACCCAGGGTGCGGGGACCTACGAGCAGTACTTC. It encodes CASSTQGAGTYEQYF.